These 10 T cell receptor beta chains came from one sample sequenced in a study of blood T cells in healthy people across ages (dated by TCRdb to 2014 to 2015). The library relied on 5' RACE. Sequencing was performed on an Illumina HiSeq 2500. A second PCR of 7 to 11 cycles was run with a J-beta primer mix and a sample-barcoded 5' primer. The public reads were run again by TCRdb, first through fastp at Q25 and then through MiXCR, and only productive beta chains were kept. One record per CDR3 amino acid sequence lists the most common genes and DNA. Here the sample has about 1.4 million distinct CDR3 sequences; 59% occur a single time. Under 8.5% of the sample goes to the ten largest clones. The specimen was blood. The receptors shown here come from a man younger than 35 in good health.

This clonotype was picked up one time. This sequence joins TRBV7-9 and TRBJ2-5; 7 nucleotides align to TRBD2. The junction had 10 bases not matched to a gene; V was cut back by 2 bases and J by 4 bases. The CDR3 length is 16 residues. Germline CDR1 SEHNR, CDR2 FQNEAQ (reference sequence). CDR3 protein: CASSLFPAGNGETQYF. CDR3 in DNA: TGTGCCAGCAGCTTATTCCCAGCGGGAAACGGAGAGACCCAGTACTTC.

The chain employs TRBV12-3 or TRBV12-4 and TRBJ1-2; TRBD1 is a possible D gene (5 bases). This CDR3 contains 15 residues. V lost 3 bases and J 7 bases, leaving 18 bases between the germline ends. CDR3 sequence: CASSLSPSGRAGYTF. The DNA of the CDR3 is TGTGCCAGCAGTTTGAGTCCCTCGGGGCGCGCTGGCTACACCTTC.

The chain couples TRBV29-1 to TRBJ2-7; 8 bases are a match to TRBD1. V was clipped by 5 bases and J by 3 bases; unmatched bases: 6. This CDR3 has 13 residues. Germline lookup yields CDR1 SQVTM and CDR2 ANQGSEA. The CDR3 sequence is CSVRQGRGYEQYF. The CDR3 DNA sequence: TGCAGCGTTCGACAGGGGCGAGGCTACGAGCAGTACTTC.

A single count supports this clonotype. The chain employs TRBV30 and TRBJ2-4; TRBD2 agrees at 9 bases. The end of the DNA fits TRBJ2-7 better, so the J call may be wrong. Germline CDR1 reads GTSNPN; CDR2 reads SVGIG (reference sequence). The CDR3 totals 12 residues. The CDR3 reads CACLLAGHEQYF. The CDR3 region has the DNA TGTGCCTGCCTCCTAGCGGGACACGAGCAGTACTTC.

Details on this clonotype: A much larger clone lies one base from this, so it may be a read error. The rearrangement uses TRBV5-1 and TRBJ1-1; D gene uncertain. The germline V gene encodes CDR1 SGHRS and CDR2 YFSETQ. This CDR3 region has 13 residues. CDR3 nucleotide sequence: TGCGTCAGCAGCTTGGACGGGAACACTGAAGCTTTCTTT. The encoded protein is CVSSLDGNTEAFF.

This clonotype was seen more than once but under ten times. The J gene is TRBJ2-5, the V gene TRBV20-1; unclear D gene. The J call may be mistaken, given a closer DNA end match to TRBJ2-7. CDR1 DFQATT and CDR2 SNEGSKA come from the germline V gene (reference sequence). CDR3 length equals 14 residues. This CDR3 is CSASRVLISGEQYF. Here the CDR3 DNA reads TGCAGTGCTAGCCGGGTCCTAATATCCGGCGAGCAGTACTTC.

This rearrangement joins TRBV11-2 to TRBJ2-7, with 7 bases that match TRBD2. Germline V gene sequence: CDR1 SGHAT, CDR2 FQNNGV. J gave up 4 bases and V 5 bases, and 14 bases lay outside the gene matches. The CDR3 runs to 16 residues. The CDR3 is CASSKTSGIRLYEQYF. For the CDR3, the DNA is TGTGCCAGCAGCAAAACGAGCGGGATAAGATTGTACGAGCAGTACTTC.

This chain connects TRBV4-2 to TRBJ2-2, with D unresolved. The germline CDR1 and CDR2 sequences are LGHNA and YNFKEQ. V was pared by 2 bases and J by 6 bases, with 4 bases between. CDR3 length equals 12 residues. This chain's CDR3 is CASSQPSGELFF. The CDR3 region has the DNA TGTGCCAGCAGCCAACCCTCCGGGGAGCTGTTTTTT.

The V gene is TRBV4-3, the J gene TRBJ1-6; 7 bases are shared with TRBD1. J lost 7 bases, V lost 4 bases, and 7 bases had no gene match. CDR3 size: 15 residues. Germline CDR1 is LGHNA and CDR2 is YSLEER. This CDR3 reads CASSPRAGGNSPLHF. The CDR3 nucleotides are TGCGCCAGCAGCCCCCGCGCAGGGGGGAATTCACCCCTCCACTTT.

This clonotype has a handful of counts. The chain carries TRBV29-1 and TRBJ1-1; D is undetermined. V was trimmed by 4 bases and J by 0 bases, leaving 9 bases between them. CDR3 size: 13 residues. CDR1 and CDR2 from the germline V gene are SQVTM and ANQGSEA. CDR3 DNA: TGCAGCGTTGCCCCACTCATGAACACTGAAGCTTTCTTT. Translation: CSVAPLMNTEAFF.